These 14 T cell receptor beta chains were sequenced from one sample in a study of PD-L1 blockade in urothelial cancer. This sample's time point: pretreatment peripheral blood. Assay: immunoSEQ multiplex PCR; the TCRdb copy retains only in-frame clones and omits some. The sample contains around 86,000 clones, approximately 86% of which appear only once. This sample comprised PBMCs, obtained around atezolizumab (anti-PD-L1) treatment. The receptors were gathered from a man in his forties with urothelial cancer.

The CDR3 DNA reads TGTGCCAGCAGCTTACCGGACTTTCCCGGGGAGCTGTTTTTT. Translated: CASSLPDFPGELFF. The chain couples TRBV6-6 to TRBJ2-2; D perhaps matches TRBD2 (5 bases). V was clipped by 6 bases and J by 6 bases, with 14 bases between them. The CDR3 is made up of 14 amino acids. Per germline, CDR1 MNHNY and CDR2 SVGAGI (reference sequence).

There are a few counts of this clone. The CDR3 nucleotides are TGCAGCGTTGAAGACTTTAGCGGGTATAGCTCCTACAATGAGCAGTTCTTC. Translated: CSVEDFSGYSSYNEQFF. The rearrangement uses TRBV29-1 and TRBJ2-1; 7 positions match TRBD2. Germline V lookup: CDR1 SQVTM, CDR2 ANQGSEA. V trimming: 0 bases; J trimming: 0 bases; junction bases outside the gene matches: 8. This CDR3 has 17 amino acids.

The chain joins TRBV5-1 to TRBJ2-7; TRBD1 matches at 8 bases. Germline trimming cut 4 bases from V and 5 bases from J; bases unmatched to any gene: 11. This CDR3 has 15 residues. Germline CDR1 SGHRS, CDR2 YFSETQ. The chain's CDR3 is CASSPVAGGGNEQYF. Here the CDR3 DNA reads TGCGCCAGCAGCCCGGTGGCAGGGGGCGGGAACGAGCAGTACTTC.

The chain has TRBV18 and TRBJ1-5, with D uncertain. Germline V lookup: CDR1 KGHSH, CDR2 LQKENI. V was cut by 3 bases and J by 5 bases, with 11 bases left in between. CDR3 length: 14 residues. This chain's CDR3 is CASSPAGSHQPQHF. CDR3 nucleotides: TGTGCCAGCTCACCGGCGGGTTCCCATCAGCCCCAGCATTTT. The full variable domain, completed using reference TRBV18 and TRBJ1-5, is NAGVMQNPRHLVRRRGQEARLRCSPMKGHSHVYWYRQLPEEGLKFMVYLQKENIIDESGMPKERFSAEFPKEGPSILRIQQVVRGDSAAYFCASSPAGSHQPQHFGDGTRLSIL.

The chain uses TRBV9 and TRBJ2-1; possible D gene TRBD2, 6 bases. Deletions cut 4 bases from V and 6 bases from J, with 14 bases between. This CDR3 region has 14 residues. Germline V lookup: CDR1 SGDLS, CDR2 YYNGEE. CDR3 coding DNA: TGTGCCAGCAGCACGAGCCCCGGGGGCAATGAGCAGTTCTTC. This codes for CASSTSPGGNEQFF.

This chain connects TRBV2 to TRBJ1-2, with a weak D call TRBD1 (6 bases). Trimming took off 5 bases at V and 5 bases at J, with 15 bases between the two ends. Germline assignment: CDR1 SNHLY and CDR2 FYNNEI. The CDR3 length is 14 residues. CDR3 DNA sequence: TGTGCCAGCAGTCCAACGGGGGGGCCGTATGGCTACACCTTC. This gives the protein CASSPTGGPYGYTF. Full variable domain (remainder filled in from reference TRBV2 and TRBJ1-2): EPEVTQTPSHQVTQMGQEVILRCVPISNHLYFYWYRQILGQKVEFLVSFYNNEISEKSEIFDDQFSVERPDGSNFTLKIRSTKLEDSAMYFCASSPTGGPYGYTFGSGTRLTVV.

The rearrangement joins TRBV13 to TRBJ2-3; TRBD2 is a possible D gene (6 bases). Germline CDR1 and CDR2: PRHDT and FYEKMQ (reference sequence). This CDR3 spans 14 amino acids. V was pared by 4 bases and J by 11 bases, with 19 bases between. DNA of the CDR3: TGTGCCAGCAGCTCCCAAAATCCGGGACTCAAGCAGTATTTT. Residues: CASSSQNPGLKQYF.

This chain links TRBV19 with TRBJ2-6; 7 bases match TRBD2. This CDR3 has 16 amino acids. Germline V gives CDR1 LNHDA, CDR2 SQIVND (reference sequence). V lost 1 base to trimming and J lost 1 base; unmatched junction nucleotides: 1. The CDR3 protein is CASSIVGGSGANVLTF. In DNA form, the CDR3 reads TGTGCCAGTAGTATAGTCGGGGGGTCTGGGGCCAACGTCCTGACTTTC.

This clone was recorded many times. The chain recombines TRBV7-2 with TRBJ1-2; D gene ambiguous. V was pared by 5 bases and J by 2 bases, with 9 bases between. The germline V gene has CDR1 SGHTA and CDR2 FQGNSA. This CDR3 is 13 amino acids long. CDR3 sequence reads: CASSPQLNYGYTF. The DNA of the CDR3 is TGTGCCAGCAGCCCACAGCTCAACTATGGCTACACCTTC. The full variable domain, with the rest looked up from reference TRBV7-2 and TRBJ1-2, is GAGVSQSPSNKVTEKGKDVELRCDPISGHTALYWYRQSLGQGLEFLIYFQGNSAPDKSGLPSDRFSAERTGGSVSTLTIQRTQQEDSAVYLCASSPQLNYGYTFGSGTRLTVV.

The chain joins TRBV6-4 to TRBJ1-1; a possible D gene is TRBD1 (5 bases). The germline gives CDR1 MRHNA, CDR2 SNTAGT. This CDR3 has 13 residues. Trimming removed 6 bases at V and 5 bases at J, with 13 bases between. The DNA for the CDR3 is TGTGCCAGCAGGGCCGACAGAAAAACTGAAGCTTTCTTT. This translates into CASRADRKTEAFF.

This chain links TRBV18 with TRBJ1-1; 7 bases line up with TRBD1. CDR1 is KGHSH and CDR2 is LQKENI in the germline V gene. The V and J ends lost 7 bases and 0 bases, in that order; junction bases with no gene match: 5. The CDR3 is 14 residues long. In DNA, the CDR3 is TGTGCCAGCTTACCGACAGGGATGAACACTGAAGCTTTCTTT. It encodes CASLPTGMNTEAFF.

The V and J genes are TRBV19 and TRBJ1-1; the match to TRBD1 covers 7 bases. The CDR3 consists of 13 residues. From germline, CDR1 is LNHDA and CDR2 SQIVND (reference sequence). With 5 bases clipped from V and 5 bases from J, the junction kept 5 bases outside the gene matches. The CDR3 loop reads CASSLGGWTEAFF. The CDR3 nucleotides are TGTGCCAGTAGTTTAGGGGGCTGGACTGAAGCTTTCTTT.

The rearrangement uses TRBV4-3 and TRBJ1-4; D not resolved. This CDR3 region has 15 residues. CDR1 is LGHNA, CDR2 YSLEER, per germline. Between the trimmed V and J ends, which lost 5 bases and 7 bases, there was a span of 17 bases. The CDR3 here is CASSADKAVGEKLFF. The CDR3 DNA follows: TGCGCCAGCAGCGCTGACAAGGCCGTAGGTGAAAAACTGTTTTTT.

In its sample, this clone was seen once. This rearrangement joins TRBV28 to TRBJ1-2, with a tentative D call TRBD1 (6 bases). The CDR3 spans 14 residues. V was trimmed by 7 bases and J by 4 bases, leaving 16 bases between them. Germline-derived CDR1 and CDR2 are MDHEN and SYDVKM. The CDR3 coding sequence is TGTGCCAGCACCATGGGACAATGGGGCTATGGCTACACCTTC. Residues: CASTMGQWGYGYTF.